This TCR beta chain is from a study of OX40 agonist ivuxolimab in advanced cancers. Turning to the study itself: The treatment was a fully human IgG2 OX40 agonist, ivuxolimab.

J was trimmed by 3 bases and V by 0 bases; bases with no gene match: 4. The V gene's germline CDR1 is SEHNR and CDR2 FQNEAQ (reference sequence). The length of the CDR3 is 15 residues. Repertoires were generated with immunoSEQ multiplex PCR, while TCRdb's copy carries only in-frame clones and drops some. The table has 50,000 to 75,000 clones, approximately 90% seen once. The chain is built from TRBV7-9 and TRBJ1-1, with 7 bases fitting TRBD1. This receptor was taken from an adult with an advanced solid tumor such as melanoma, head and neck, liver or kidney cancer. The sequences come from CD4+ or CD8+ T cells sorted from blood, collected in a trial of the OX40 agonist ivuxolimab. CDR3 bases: TGTGCCAGCAGCTTAGCGACAGGGAGGGACACTGAAGCTTTCTTT. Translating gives CASSLATGRDTEAFF.